This is a list of T cell receptor beta chains from one sample in a study of breast tumors, draining lymph nodes, adjacent tissues. TCRdb itself ran the multiplex PCR reads through MiXCR, one entry per CDR3 protein. The sample records around 140,000 distinct CDR3 sequences, over 25% being singletons. Sequenced input: axillary lymph node tissue. The source is a female donor with breast cancer. Some clones in this sample may be carry-over from other donors' samples. Both conserved end residues are part of each CDR3. The D gene is left open where the match is weak. Part of the rows lack a size; the others show once, few, many or a class for expanded clones.

.	TRBD1	TRBJ2-1	TRBV12-3/TRBV12-4	CASTLGGGTGVFDEQFF	TGTGCCAGCACCCTCGGGGGGGGGACAGGGGTTTTCGATGAGCAGTTCTTC
many	.	TRBJ1-1	TRBV20-1	CSAPLYTEAFF	TGCAGTGCACCCCTCTACACTGAAGCTTTCTTT
many	TRBD2	TRBJ2-1	TRBV20-1	CSAKQSGGAPYNEQFF	TGCAGTGCAAAGCAAAGCGGGGGGGCCCCCTACAATGAGCAGTTCTTC
many	.	TRBJ2-6	TRBV7-6	CASSLEPVLVGESSGANVLTF	TGTGCCAGCAGCTTAGAGCCCGTCTTGGTCGGGGAGAGCTCTGGGGCCAACGTCCTGACTTTC
.	TRBD2	TRBJ2-1	TRBV20-1	CSARRTSGGSEQFF	TGCAGTGCTAGAAGGACTAGCGGGGGGAGTGAGCAGTTCTTC
many	.	TRBJ2-1	TRBV12-3/TRBV12-4	CASSLAPPAYNEQFF	TGTGCCAGCAGTTTGGCCCCTCCAGCATACAATGAGCAGTTCTTC
many	TRBD1	TRBJ2-2	TRBV6-5	CASSRGQGAGGELFF	TGTGCCAGCAGCAGGGGACAGGGGGCTGGGGGGGAGCTGTTTTTT
.	.	TRBJ1-3	TRBV4-2	CASSQDVGNTIYF	TGTGCCAGCAGCCAAGATGTCGGAAACACCATATATTTT
many	.	TRBJ2-1	TRBV9	CASSVRQVGVYNEQFF	TGTGCCAGCAGCGTAAGACAGGTGGGCGTCTACAATGAGCAGTTCTTC
many	.	TRBJ2-3	TRBV20-1	CSARVWRAGAPDTQYF	TGCAGTGCTAGGGTATGGCGGGCGGGGGCCCCAGATACGCAGTATTTT
.	TRBD2	TRBJ2-3	TRBV2	CASSADGLAGNNEQYF	TGTGCCAGCAGTGCAGATGGACTAGCGGGGAATAATGAGCAGTATTTT
many	TRBD1	TRBJ1-2	TRBV4-1	CASSQDIGQGASQNYGYTF	TGCGCCAGCAGCCAAGATATTGGACAGGGGGCGTCTCAGAACTATGGCTACACCTTC
many	.	TRBJ2-7	TRBV28	CASSRGGGTYEQYF	TGTGCCAGCAGCCGAGGGGGGGGTACCTACGAGCAGTACTTC
many	.	TRBJ1-6	TRBV5-1	CASSLAASSYNSPLHF	TGCGCCAGCAGCTTGGCGGCCAGCTCCTATAATTCACCCCTCCACTTT
many	.	TRBJ2-5	TRBV6-2/TRBV6-3	CASSFEETQYF	TGTGCCAGCAGTTTCGAAGAGACCCAGTACTTC
many	TRBD1	TRBJ2-5	TRBV20-1	CSARDRQGSWETQYF	TGCAGTGCTAGAGATCGACAGGGGTCTTGGGAGACCCAGTACTTC
many	.	TRBJ2-1	TRBV5-1	CASSLGRNEQFF	TGCGCCAGCAGCTTAGGGAGGAATGAGCAGTTCTTC
.	.	TRBJ2-5	TRBV7-2	CASSLVAGPQETQYF	TGTGCCAGCAGCTTAGTTGCGGGCCCCCAAGAGACCCAGTACTTC
many	.	TRBJ2-5	TRBV5-6	CASSLEGAGGFETQYF	TGTGCCAGCAGCTTGGAAGGGGCAGGGGGGTTTGAGACCCAGTACTTC
many	TRBD2	TRBJ2-2	TRBV5-8	CASSLGGLAGTGELFF	TGTGCCAGCAGCTTGGGGGGACTAGCGGGTACCGGGGAGCTGTTTTTT
.	TRBD2	TRBJ2-3	TRBV7-3	CASSLGSGGGHVDPQYF	TGTGCCAGCAGCTTAGGGTCCGGCGGGGGGCATGTAGATCCGCAGTATTTT
.	TRBD1	TRBJ1-1	TRBV20-1	CSASRGQGNEAFF	TGCAGTGCTAGCAGGGGACAGGGTAATGAAGCTTTCTTT
many	TRBD1	TRBJ1-5	TRBV4-1	CASSQVDRGQPQHF	TGCGCCAGCAGCCAAGTGGACAGGGGTCAGCCCCAGCATTTT
many	TRBD1	TRBJ2-1	TRBV4-1	CASSPGTGGARQFF	TGCGCCAGCAGCCCCGGGACAGGGGGCGCACGGCAGTTCTTC
many	.	TRBJ2-3	TRBV7-3	CASSPTLTGRNTQYF	TGTGCCAGCAGCCCTACTCTCACGGGTAGAAATACGCAGTATTTT
many	TRBD1	TRBJ2-5	TRBV6-6	CASSYQTGSETQYF	TGTGCCAGCAGTTACCAGACAGGGTCAGAGACCCAGTACTTC
.	TRBD1	TRBJ1-3	TRBV28	CASSLWGQGARGNTIYF	TGTGCCAGCAGTTTATGGGGACAGGGGGCGCGAGGAAACACCATATATTTT
many	.	TRBJ2-5	TRBV29-1	CSVEDRSQETQYF	TGCAGCGTTGAAGATCGGTCTCAAGAGACCCAGTACTTC
many	TRBD1	TRBJ1-2	TRBV18	CASSPMIEPDRGSGGYTF	TGTGCCAGCTCACCTATGATAGAACCTGACAGGGGGAGCGGTGGCTACACCTTC
many	.	TRBJ2-2	TRBV20-1	CSARDRSEGASTGELFF	TGCAGTGCTAGAGATCGGTCTGAAGGGGCAAGCACCGGGGAGCTGTTTTTT
many	TRBD2	TRBJ2-5	TRBV5-1	CASKRGDQETQYF	TGCGCCAGCAAGCGGGGGGACCAAGAGACCCAGTACTTC
.	.	TRBJ1-1	TRBV12-3/TRBV12-4	CASRPHRSMNTEAFF	TGTGCCAGCAGACCCCACAGAAGCATGAACACTGAAGCTTTCTTT
many	TRBD1	TRBJ1-3	TRBV18	CASSPTRAKGASGNTIYF	TGTGCCAGCTCACCCACACGGGCGAAGGGGGCGTCGGGAAACACCATATATTTT
many	.	TRBJ2-7	TRBV10-3	CATSLRGDDGQYF	TGTGCCACCAGTCTTCGAGGAGACGACGGGCAGTACTTC
many	TRBD1	TRBJ2-3	TRBV20-1	CSATRPGQGNTDTQYF	TGCAGTGCCACCCGACCCGGACAGGGAAACACAGATACGCAGTATTTT
many	.	TRBJ2-6	TRBV2	CAKRNSGANVLTF	TGTGCCAAAAGGAACTCTGGGGCCAACGTCCTGACTTTC
.	.	TRBJ2-6	TRBV19	CASTHTLGANVLTF	TGTGCCAGTACTCACACCCTCGGGGCCAACGTCCTGACTTTC
.	.	TRBJ2-5	TRBV20-1	CSARRPGMGLSETQYF	TGCAGTGCTAGACGGCCAGGGATGGGACTTTCGGAGACCCAGTACTTC
.	TRBD1	TRBJ1-3	TRBV15	CATSRDRNSGNTIYF	TGTGCCACCAGCAGGGACAGGAACTCTGGAAACACCATATATTTT
many	TRBD1	TRBJ1-5	TRBV30	CAWRVGTASNQPQHF	TGTGCCTGGAGAGTTGGGACAGCTAGCAATCAGCCCCAGCATTTT
many	TRBD1	TRBJ1-4	TRBV20-1	CSARQTGGANEKLFF	TGCAGTGCTAGACAGACAGGGGGGGCCAATGAAAAACTGTTTTTT
.	TRBD2	TRBJ2-4	TRBV7-2	CASSPTGLAGINIQYF	TGTGCCAGCAGCCCTACCGGACTAGCGGGGATAAACATTCAGTACTTC
many	.	TRBJ2-7	TRBV6-1	CASSDGKPYEQYF	TGTGCCAGCAGTGATGGTAAACCCTACGAGCAGTACTTC
many	.	TRBJ1-2	TRBV28	CASSLSEGPNLYGYTF	TGTGCCAGCAGTTTATCGGAAGGGCCAAACCTCTATGGCTATACCTTC
.	TRBD1	TRBJ2-3	TRBV15	CATSGGGQGSYNEQYF	TGTGCCACCAGCGGGGGGGGACAGGGGAGCTACAATGAGCAGTATTTT
many	.	TRBJ2-1	TRBV5-5	CASSAIVSSSYNEQFF	TGTGCCAGCAGCGCTATTGTTTCCAGCTCCTACAATGAGCAGTTCTTC
.	.	TRBJ2-7	TRBV29-1	CSVGGPGRSPHEQYF	TGCAGCGTTGGGGGGCCGGGGCGGAGCCCCCACGAGCAGTACTTC
many	TRBD1	TRBJ2-5	TRBV20-1	CSASTTGGIGETQYF	TGCAGTGCTTCAACTACAGGGGGCATCGGAGAGACCCAGTACTTC
many	TRBD2	TRBJ2-5	TRBV20-1	CSASGGGSQETQYF	TGCAGTGCTAGCGGGGGGGGTTCCCAAGAGACCCAGTACTTC
many	TRBD2	TRBJ2-3	TRBV16	CASSPPLGLGTDTQYF	TGTGCCAGCAGCCCCCCCCTAGGACTAGGGACAGATACGCAGTATTTT
many	TRBD1	TRBJ2-3	TRBV11-3	CASSSRTGAGTDTQYF	TGTGCCAGCAGCTCCAGGACAGGGGCTGGCACAGATACGCAGTATTTT
once	.	TRBJ1-5	TRBV2	CASSDPGPQHF	TGTGCCAGCAGTGACCCGGGGCCCCAGCATTTT
once	TRBD1	TRBJ2-1	TRBV18	CASSLGQGAYNEQSF	TGTGCCAGCTCACTCGGACAGGGGGCCTACAATGAGCAGTCCTTC
.	.	TRBJ2-3	TRBV5-1	CASSLVTTGGDTQYF	TGCGCCAGCAGCTTGGTCACGACAGGCGGAGATACGCAGTATTTT
many	.	TRBJ2-7	TRBV20-1	CSAPTLIGAYEQYF	TGCAGTGCTCCCACCTTGATTGGGGCCTACGAGCAGTACTTC
.	TRBD2	TRBJ2-3	TRBV18	CASSPRTSGGTDTQYF	TGTGCCAGCTCACCGCGGACTAGCGGGGGCACAGATACGCAGTATTTT
many	TRBD2	TRBJ2-3	TRBV4-2	CASSPPGGGVGTDTQYF	TGTGCCAGCAGCCCCCCTGGGGGGGGTGTGGGCACAGATACGCAGTATTTT
many	.	TRBJ1-2	TRBV7-9	CASSLKAETYGYTF	TGTGCCAGCAGCTTAAAGGCAGAAACCTATGGCTACACCTTC
many	.	TRBJ2-1	TRBV9	CASSSTTPTGTKQFF	TGTGCCAGCAGCTCTACCACGCCGACAGGGACTAAGCAGTTCTTC